This record concerns one T cell receptor (beta chain) sequence. This sample is drawn from a study of lymphopenia after photon versus proton radiotherapy. The table came from immunoSEQ multiplex PCR; TCRdb's copy has only in-frame clones and leaves some out. Here the sample spans approximately 170,000 clones, 80% to 90% being singletons. Germline V gives CDR1 SGHRS, CDR2 YFSETQ. This CDR3 contains 12 residues. Trimming removed 0 bases at V and 10 bases at J, with 9 bases between. This chain joins TRBV5-1 and TRBJ2-3; D is undetermined. The sequences come from peripheral blood, collected from a patient treated with photon-based radiotherapy. This sequence originates from a man aged 50-59 years with gastric cancer. This CDR3 reads CASSLGSQAQYF. Here the CDR3 DNA reads TGCGCCAGCAGCTTGGGTTCCCAGGCGCAGTATTTT.